This TCR beta chain was documented in a study of T cell responses to AZD1222 COVID-19 vaccine (TCRdb year 2021). With regard to the full study: TCR sequencing was performed for 233 trial participants, of whom around 200 were given two doses of AZD1222 and 26 were given two doses of MenACWY control vaccine. Trial participants were enrolled by age into 18-55, 56-69 and 70-plus year subgroups, with 148, 28 and 57 TCR-sequenced participants respectively.

What this sample's time point label stands for: about 28 days (+/-7) after the second vaccine dose. Because spike-specific TCR depth and breadth did not differ between the two schedules, AZD1222 recipients who got a second dose at roughly 4 weeks were pooled with those who got a second dose at roughly 12 weeks. The vaccinee samples were drawn from two UK trials, COV001 and COV002, one of which was a single-blind randomized controlled phase 2/3 trial testing AZD1222 (ChAdOx1 nCoV-19) in healthy adults. For TCRbeta chain sequencing, PBMC samples were collected from trial participants at day 0 and at day 28 after the second dose. Note on this clone: Its antigen specificity is not known. The sample holds no much larger clone one base away, and base qualities are not on file.

The CDR3 regions of human TCRbeta chains were subjected to immunosequencing. The source study handled its data this way. Repertoire TCRs were checked for matches against a reference library of SARS-CoV-2-specific TCRs that had been generated using the MIRA antigen-specificity platform. Breadth was defined as the fraction of unique TCRs that were SARS-CoV-2-associated, and depth was defined as the fraction of total T cells that were SARS-CoV-2-associated. Each spike-specific TCR was assigned to its reactive spike region and to a CD4 or CD8 class using the MIRA data. Log10-transformed breadth and depth values were compared by one-way ANOVA with Sidak's multiple comparisons tests. TCRdb mirrors the immuneACCESS table, restricted to in-frame sequences. Some clones are absent from its copies; in checked studies, under half trace to an unresolved V gene, and the reason for the others is unknown. Clone size and the V and J calls come from that table; the DNA yielded D and trimming. This sample gives some 130,000 clones in total; under 95% of them show up just once. Together, the top ten hold around 0.98% of the sample.

General study outcomes and caveats: The 56-69-year group was small, and its depth increase did not reach significance, likely because of low power. Participants were mostly white British, with more females than males. The authors suggested clonal diversity may have been underestimated. Reportedly, close to half of the unique spike-specific TCRs recognized epitopes lying outside the regions that are mutated in the B.1.351 and B.1.1.7 variants. Because no day 14 peak-response samples were available, repertoires were characterized only after the peak T cell response. CD4 TCRs associated with the vaccine covered the entire spike protein, and the dominant responses were in regions 160-218 and 743-854. Conclusions about previously exposed vaccinees were limited because only six AZD1222 recipients were SARS-CoV-2 seropositive at baseline. A significant rise in spike-specific TCR breadth and depth was observed after two AZD1222 doses relative to day 0 and relative to MenACWY recipients.

The TCR comes from an adult who received the AZD1222 COVID-19 vaccine. The material sequenced was peripheral blood, taken 28 days after the second AZD1222 dose.

The CDR3 region: CASSRFTGDSTEAFF. The DNA sequence is given as TGTGCCAGCAGCCGTTTTACAGGGGATAGCACTGAAGCTTTCTTT. The rearrangement joined TRBV5-8 to TRBJ1-1; 7 bases in the middle match TRBD1. The CDR3 sequence holds 15 residues, the cysteine and phenylalanine included. Just the 45-base CDR3 DNA is kept, in frame starting at base 1. Unmatched junction bases come to 10, with V trimmed by 4 bases and J by 4 bases. CDR1 and CDR2, looked up from the germline V gene, are SGHTS and YDEGEE.